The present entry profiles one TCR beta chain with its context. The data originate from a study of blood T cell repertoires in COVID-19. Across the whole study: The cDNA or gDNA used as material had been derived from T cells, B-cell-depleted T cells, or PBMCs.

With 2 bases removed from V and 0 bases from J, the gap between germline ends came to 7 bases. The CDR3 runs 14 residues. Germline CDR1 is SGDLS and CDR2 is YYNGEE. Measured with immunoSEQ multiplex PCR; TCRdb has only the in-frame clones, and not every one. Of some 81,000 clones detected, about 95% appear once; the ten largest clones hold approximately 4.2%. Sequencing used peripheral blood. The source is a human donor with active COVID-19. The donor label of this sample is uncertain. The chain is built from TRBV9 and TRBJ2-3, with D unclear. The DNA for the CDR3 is TGTGCCAGCAGCGTTCGCGCGAGCACAGATACGCAGTATTTT. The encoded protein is CASSVRASTDTQYF.